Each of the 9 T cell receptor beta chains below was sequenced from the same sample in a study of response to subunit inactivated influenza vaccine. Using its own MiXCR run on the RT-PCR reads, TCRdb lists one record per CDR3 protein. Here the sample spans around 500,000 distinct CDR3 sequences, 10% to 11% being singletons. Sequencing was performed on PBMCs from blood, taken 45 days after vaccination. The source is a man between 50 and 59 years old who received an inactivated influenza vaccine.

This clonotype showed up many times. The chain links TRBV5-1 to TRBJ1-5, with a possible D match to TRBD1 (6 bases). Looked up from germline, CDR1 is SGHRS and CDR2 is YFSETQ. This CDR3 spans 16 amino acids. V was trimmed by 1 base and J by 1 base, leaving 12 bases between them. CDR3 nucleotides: TGCGCCAGCAGCTTGTCGCCCAGGGGAAGCAATCAGCCCCAGCATTTT. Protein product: CASSLSPRGSNQPQHF.

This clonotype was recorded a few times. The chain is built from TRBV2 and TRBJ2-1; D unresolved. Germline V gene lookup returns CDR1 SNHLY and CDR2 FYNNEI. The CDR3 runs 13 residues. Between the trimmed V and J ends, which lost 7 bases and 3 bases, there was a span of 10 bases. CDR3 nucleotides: TGTGCCAGCAAACCCAAGATCTACAATGAGCAGTTCTTC. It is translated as CASKPKIYNEQFF.

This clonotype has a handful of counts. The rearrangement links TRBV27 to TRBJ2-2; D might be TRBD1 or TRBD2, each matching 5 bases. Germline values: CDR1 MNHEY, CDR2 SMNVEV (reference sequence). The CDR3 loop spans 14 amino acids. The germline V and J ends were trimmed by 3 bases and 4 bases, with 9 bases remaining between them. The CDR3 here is CASSLGPSTGELFF. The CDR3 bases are TGTGCCAGCAGTTTGGGACCGAGCACCGGGGAGCTGTTTTTT.

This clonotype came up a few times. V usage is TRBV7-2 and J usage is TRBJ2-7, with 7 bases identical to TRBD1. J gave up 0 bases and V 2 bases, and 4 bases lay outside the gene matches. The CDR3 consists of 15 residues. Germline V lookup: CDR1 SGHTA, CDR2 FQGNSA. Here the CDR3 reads CASSLSGQISYEQYF. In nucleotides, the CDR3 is TGTGCCAGCAGCTTATCGGGACAGATCTCCTACGAGCAGTACTTC.

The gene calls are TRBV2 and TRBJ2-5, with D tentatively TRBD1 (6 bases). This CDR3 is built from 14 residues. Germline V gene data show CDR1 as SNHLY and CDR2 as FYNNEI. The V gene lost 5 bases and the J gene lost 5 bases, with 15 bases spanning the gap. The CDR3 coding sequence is TGTGCCAGCAGTACAGGGTGGATAGGGGAGACCCAGTACTTC. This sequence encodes CASSTGWIGETQYF.

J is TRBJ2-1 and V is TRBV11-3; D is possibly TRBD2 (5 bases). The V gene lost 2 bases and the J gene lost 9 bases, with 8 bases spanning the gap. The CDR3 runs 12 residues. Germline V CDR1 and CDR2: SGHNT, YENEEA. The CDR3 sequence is CASSLHEGEQFF. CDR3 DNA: TGTGCCAGCAGCTTACACGAGGGTGAGCAGTTCTTC.

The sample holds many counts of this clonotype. CDR3 DNA sequence: TGTGCCAGCAGTTCCCTTTTGACTAGCGAGCTCACAGATACGCAGTATTTT. Translated: CASSSLLTSELTDTQYF. The rearrangement uses TRBV28 and TRBJ2-3; 8 bases fit TRBD2. Germline assignment: CDR1 MDHEN and CDR2 SYDVKM. J was trimmed by 2 bases and V by 4 bases; bases with no gene match: 11. CDR3 size: 17 residues.

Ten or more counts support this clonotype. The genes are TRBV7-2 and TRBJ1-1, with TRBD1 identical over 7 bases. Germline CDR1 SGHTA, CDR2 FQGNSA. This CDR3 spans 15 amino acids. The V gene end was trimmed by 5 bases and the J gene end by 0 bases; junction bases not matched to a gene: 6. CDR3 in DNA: TGTGCCAGCAGCCCGCGACAGGGAGTGAACACTGAAGCTTTCTTT. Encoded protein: CASSPRQGVNTEAFF.

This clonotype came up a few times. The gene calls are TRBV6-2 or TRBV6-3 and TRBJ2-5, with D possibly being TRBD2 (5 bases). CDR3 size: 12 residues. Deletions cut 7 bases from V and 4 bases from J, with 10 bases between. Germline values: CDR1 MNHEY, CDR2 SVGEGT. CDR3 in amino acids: CASTWTPETQYF. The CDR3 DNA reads TGTGCCAGCACTTGGACTCCAGAGACCCAGTACTTC.